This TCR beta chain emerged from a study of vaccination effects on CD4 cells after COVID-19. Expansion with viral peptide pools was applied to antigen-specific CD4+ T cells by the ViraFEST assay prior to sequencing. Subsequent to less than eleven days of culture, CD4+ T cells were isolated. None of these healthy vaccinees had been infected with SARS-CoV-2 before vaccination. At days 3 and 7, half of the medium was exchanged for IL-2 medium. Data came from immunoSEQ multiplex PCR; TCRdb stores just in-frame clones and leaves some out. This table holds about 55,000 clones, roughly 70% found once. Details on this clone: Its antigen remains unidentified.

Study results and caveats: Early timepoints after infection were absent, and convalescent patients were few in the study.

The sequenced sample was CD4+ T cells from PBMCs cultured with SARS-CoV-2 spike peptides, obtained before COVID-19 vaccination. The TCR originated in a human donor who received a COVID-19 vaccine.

The CDR3 here is CASSEEGYEQYF. The CDR3 DNA reads as TGTGCCAGCAGTGAAGAGGGTTACGAGCAGTACTTC. The chain recombines TRBV2 with TRBJ2-7; no definite D call. Germline V CDR1 and CDR2: SNHLY, FYNNEI. V gave up 1 base and J gave up 4 bases, with 5 bases separating them. The CDR3 extends over 12 amino acids.